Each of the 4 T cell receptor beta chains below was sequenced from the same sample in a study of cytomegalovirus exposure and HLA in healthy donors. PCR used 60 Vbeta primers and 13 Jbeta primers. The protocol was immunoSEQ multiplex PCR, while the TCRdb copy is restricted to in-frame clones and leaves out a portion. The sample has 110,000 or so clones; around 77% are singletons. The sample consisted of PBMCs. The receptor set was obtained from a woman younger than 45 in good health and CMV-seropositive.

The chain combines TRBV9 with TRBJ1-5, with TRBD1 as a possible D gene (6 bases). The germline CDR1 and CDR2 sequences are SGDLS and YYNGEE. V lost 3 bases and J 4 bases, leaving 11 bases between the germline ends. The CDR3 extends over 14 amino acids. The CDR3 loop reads CASSGGQINQPQHF. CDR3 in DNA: TGTGCCAGCAGCGGAGGACAGATAAATCAGCCCCAGCATTTT. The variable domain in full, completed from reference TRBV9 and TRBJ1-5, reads DSGVTQTPKHLITATGQRVTLRCSPRSGDLSVYWYQQSLDQGLQFLIQYYNGEERAKGNILERFSAQQFPDLHSELNLSSLELGDSALYFCASSGGQINQPQHFGDGTRLSIL.

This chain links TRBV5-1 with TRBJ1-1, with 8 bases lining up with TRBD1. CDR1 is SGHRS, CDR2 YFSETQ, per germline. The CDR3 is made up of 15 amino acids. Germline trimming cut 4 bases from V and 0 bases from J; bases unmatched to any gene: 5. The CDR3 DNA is TGCGCCAGCAGCGTCGGACAGGGATTGAACACTGAAGCTTTCTTT. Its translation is CASSVGQGLNTEAFF.

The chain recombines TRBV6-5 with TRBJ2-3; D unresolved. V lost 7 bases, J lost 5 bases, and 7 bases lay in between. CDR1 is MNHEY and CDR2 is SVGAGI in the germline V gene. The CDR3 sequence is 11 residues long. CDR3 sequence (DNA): TGTGCCAGCACCTCTTTAGATACGCAGTATTTT. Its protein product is CASTSLDTQYF.

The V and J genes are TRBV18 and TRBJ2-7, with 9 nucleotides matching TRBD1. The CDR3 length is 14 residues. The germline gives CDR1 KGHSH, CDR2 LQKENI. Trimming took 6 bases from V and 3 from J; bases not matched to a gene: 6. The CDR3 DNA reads TGTGCCAGCTCGGAAGGGACAGGGAACTACGAGCAGTACTTC. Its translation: CASSEGTGNYEQYF.